The 16 T cell receptor beta chains given below trace back to one sample, sequenced in a study of OX40 agonist ivuxolimab in advanced cancers. Using immunoSEQ multiplex PCR, the repertoire was profiled, and TCRdb retains in-frame clones only, with some absent. There are about 71,000 clones in the sample; about 85% occur only once, and approximately 1% lies in the top ten. This sample comprised CD4+ or CD8+ T cells sorted from blood, obtained in a trial of the OX40 agonist ivuxolimab. Source of these receptors: an adult with an advanced solid tumor such as melanoma, head and neck, liver or kidney cancer.

The J gene is TRBJ2-5, the V gene TRBV29-1, with 9 bases aligning to TRBD1. CDR3 length: 14 residues. The J segment lost 5 bases and the V segment lost 3 bases, leaving 7 bases of the junction unmatched. Germline V gene sequence: CDR1 SQVTM, CDR2 ANQGSEA. The CDR3, as DNA: TGCAGCGTTGACCCGGGACAGGGAGCCGAGACCCAGTACTTC. The encoded protein is CSVDPGQGAETQYF.

The chain joins TRBV28 to TRBJ1-2; a weak D match, TRBD1 (5 bases). The germline V gene encodes CDR1 MDHEN and CDR2 SYDVKM. V was shortened by 4 bases and J by 8 bases, with 17 bases between the two germline ends. The CDR3 covers 14 residues. The CDR3 spells CASSSPPGAQGYTF. In nucleotides, the CDR3 is TGTGCCAGCAGTTCTCCGCCTGGGGCTCAGGGCTACACCTTC.

The CDR3: CASSQDLRGREQYF. The CDR3 bases are TGTGCCAGCAGCCAAGATCTGAGGGGGCGAGAGCAGTACTTC. The gene calls are TRBV5-4 and TRBJ2-7, with 7 nucleotides matching TRBD1. The V gene end was trimmed by 4 bases and the J gene end by 7 bases; junction bases not matched to a gene: 11. Germline lookup yields CDR1 SGHNT and CDR2 YYREEE (reference sequence). This CDR3 is 14 amino acids long.

The chain employs TRBV2 and TRBJ2-7; tentatively, D is TRBD1 (6 bases). V gave up 4 bases and J gave up 6 bases, with 13 bases separating them. The CDR3 loop spans 13 amino acids. CDR1 and CDR2 from the germline V gene are SNHLY and FYNNEI. The CDR3: CASSGLQGTEQYF. The DNA of the CDR3 is TGTGCCAGCAGTGGCCTACAGGGTACCGAGCAGTACTTC.

The gene calls are TRBV9 and TRBJ2-5, with TRBD2 identical over 13 bases. J was trimmed by 2 bases and V by 4 bases; bases with no gene match: 2. Per the germline V gene, CDR1 is SGDLS and CDR2 is YYNGEE. CDR3 length: 15 amino acids. The CDR3 DNA reads TGTGCCAGCAGCCCGGGACTAGCGGGGCAAGAGACCCAGTACTTC. It specifies CASSPGLAGQETQYF.

The table lists this clone with a few counts. The genes are TRBV6-1 and TRBJ2-7; possible D gene TRBD1, 6 bases. Between the trimmed V and J ends, which lost 7 bases and 0 bases, there was a span of 16 bases. The CDR3 runs to 15 residues. Germline loops: CDR1 MNHNS, CDR2 SASEGT. The chain's CDR3 is CASTVGTSSSYEQYF. In DNA, the CDR3 is TGTGCCAGCACCGTCGGGACATCGAGCTCCTACGAGCAGTACTTC.

The rearrangement links TRBV5-1 to TRBJ2-5; a possible D gene is TRBD2 (6 bases). Germline CDR1 is SGHRS and CDR2 is YFSETQ. Trimming pared 0 bases from V and 7 bases from J, leaving 13 bases between. The CDR3 covers 14 residues. DNA of the CDR3: TGCGCCAGCAGCTTGGGGGACTCCGAAGCGACCCAGTACTTC. Encoded protein: CASSLGDSEATQYF. Combining the CDR3 with reference TRBV5-1 and TRBJ2-5 gives the whole variable domain KAGVTQTPRYLIKTRGQQVTLSCSPISGHRSVSWYQQTPGQGLQFLFEYFSETQRNKGNFPGRFSGRQFSNSRSEMNVSTLELGDSALYLCASSLGDSEATQYFGPGTRLLVL.

The gene calls are TRBV6-6 and TRBJ2-1, with 7 positions matching TRBD1. The CDR3 runs to 15 residues. CDR1 and CDR2 from the germline V gene are MNHNY and SVGAGI (reference sequence). Losses at the gene ends were 7 bases for V and 4 bases for J; bases not matched to a gene: 10. In nucleotides, the CDR3 is TGTGCCAGCACCCTAGACAGGGCGCTGTACAATGAGCAGTTCTTC. Its protein product is CASTLDRALYNEQFF.

V and J are TRBV30 and TRBJ2-1; 10 positions agree with TRBD2. Germline lookup yields CDR1 GTSNPN and CDR2 SVGIG (reference sequence). J was trimmed by 8 bases and V by 0 bases; bases with no gene match: 7. CDR3 length: 15 amino acids. CDR3 nucleotide sequence: TGTGCCTGGAGTGTAGGGCTAGCGGGAGCCTATGAGCAGTTCTTC. Protein sequence: CAWSVGLAGAYEQFF.

The gene calls are TRBV10-3 and TRBJ2-7, with a tentative D call TRBD1 (6 bases). The CDR3 is 12 amino acids. Trimming removed 3 bases from V and 5 bases from J, with 8 bases in between. Germline V gene data show CDR1 as ENHRY and CDR2 as SYGVKD. CDR3 DNA: TGTGCCATCAGTGACAGGGGCGACGAGCAGTACTTC. Translation gives CAISDRGDEQYF.

V and J are TRBV29-1 and TRBJ2-5; TRBD1 might be the D (5 bases). This CDR3 region has 13 residues. The V and J ends lost 6 bases and 5 bases respectively, with 16 bases between them. The V gene's germline CDR1 is SQVTM and CDR2 ANQGSEA. CDR3 sequence: CSVRVDSRETQYF. The CDR3 region has the DNA TGCAGCGTCAGGGTTGATAGCCGGGAGACCCAGTACTTC.

This chain joins TRBV6-1 and TRBJ2-7; 9 positions agree with TRBD1. The CDR3 is made up of 14 amino acids. The ends lost 5 bases at V and 3 bases at J; junction bases unmatched: 5. Germline CDR1 reads MNHNS; CDR2 reads SASEGT. The CDR3 loop reads CASSSRQGGYEQYF. The CDR3 DNA sequence: TGTGCCAGCAGTTCCAGACAGGGGGGCTACGAGCAGTACTTC.

The V and J genes are TRBV5-4 and TRBJ1-2; 7 bases are shared with TRBD1. V lost 4 bases, J lost 2 bases, and 5 bases stayed unmatched. Germline V CDR1 and CDR2: SGHNT, YYREEE (reference sequence). This CDR3 spans 14 amino acids. Here the CDR3 reads CASSHKTGNYGYTF. CDR3 in DNA: TGTGCCAGCAGCCATAAGACAGGGAACTATGGCTACACCTTC.

This chain joins TRBV28 and TRBJ1-4; D remains ambiguous. The CDR3 is made up of 14 amino acids. V was pared by 5 bases and J by 5 bases, with 12 bases between. Per germline, CDR1 MDHEN and CDR2 SYDVKM. For the CDR3, the DNA is TGTGCCAGCAGTAACAGAGCCCTAAATGAAAAACTGTTTTTT. Translated, it gives CASSNRALNEKLFF.

A single count supports this clone. V gene TRBV19 combines with J gene TRBJ1-6; 9 bases are shared with TRBD1. The junction had 4 bases not matched to a gene; V was cut back by 7 bases and J by 6 bases. In germline, CDR1 is LNHDA, CDR2 SQIVND (reference sequence). The CDR3 totals 14 residues. CDR3 nucleotide sequence: TGTGCCAGTAAACAGGGGGCGGGTAATTCACCCCTCCACTTT. Its protein product is CASKQGAGNSPLHF.

The rearrangement uses TRBV5-1 and TRBJ2-1; no firm D call. Trimming pared 4 bases from V and 9 bases from J, leaving 14 bases between. Germline CDR1 reads SGHRS; CDR2 reads YFSETQ. The CDR3 is made up of 13 amino acids. CDR3 in DNA: TGCGCCAGCAGCCCGACCGTATCGGCTGAGCAGTTCTTC. Residues: CASSPTVSAEQFF. Using reference TRBV5-1 and TRBJ2-1 for the parts outside the CDR3, the full variable domain is KAGVTQTPRYLIKTRGQQVTLSCSPISGHRSVSWYQQTPGQGLQFLFEYFSETQRNKGNFPGRFSGRQFSNSRSEMNVSTLELGDSALYLCASSPTVSAEQFFGPGTRLTVL.